These T cell receptor beta chains were read from a single sample in a study of cytomegalovirus exposure and HLA in healthy donors. Method: immunoSEQ multiplex PCR; TCRdb's copy keeps in-frame clones and lacks some. The sample yields some 180,000 clones, 70% to 85% seen once. The sequenced sample was PBMCs. These receptors all come from a woman aged 55-70 years in good health and CMV-seropositive. The CDR3 runs from the conserved cysteine through the conserved F or W. The D gene is left open where the match is weak. Not all rows give a size; the values are once, few, many and, for expanded clones, a class.

J gene: TRBJ1-1; clone size: few; D gene: .; V gene: TRBV2; CDR3 protein: CASSEQGNLGTEAFF; CDR3 DNA: TGTGCCAGCAGTGAACAGGGGAATTTAGGCACTGAAGCTTTCTTT
J gene: TRBJ2-6; clone size: .; D gene: .; V gene: TRBV18; CDR3 protein: CASSPQGSGANGLTF; CDR3 DNA: TGTGCCAGCTCACCACAGGGCTCTGGGGCCAACGGCCTGACTTTC
J gene: TRBJ2-7; clone size: .; D gene: TRBD1; V gene: TRBV5-4; CDR3 protein: CASSRPGQVTYEQYF; CDR3 DNA: TGTGCCAGCAGCCGTCCGGGACAGGTGACCTACGAGCAGTACTTC
J gene: TRBJ2-7; clone size: .; D gene: .; V gene: TRBV6-1; CDR3 protein: CAADTGTYEQYF; CDR3 DNA: TGTGCCGCGGACACGGGGACTTACGAGCAGTACTTC
J gene: TRBJ2-1; clone size: .; D gene: TRBD2; V gene: TRBV7-3; CDR3 protein: CASSLRSGVSYNEQFF; CDR3 DNA: TGTGCCAGCAGCTTACGCAGCGGGGTGTCCTACAATGAGCAGTTCTTC
J gene: TRBJ2-7; clone size: .; D gene: TRBD1; V gene: TRBV2; CDR3 protein: CASRGQYEQYF; CDR3 DNA: TGTGCCAGCAGGGGACAGTACGAGCAGTACTTC
J gene: TRBJ2-6; clone size: .; D gene: TRBD2; V gene: TRBV7-3; CDR3 protein: CASSLEGLPVSGANVLTF; CDR3 DNA: TGTGCCAGCAGCCTAGAGGGACTACCCGTCTCTGGGGCCAACGTCCTGACTTTC
J gene: TRBJ2-1; clone size: .; D gene: .; V gene: TRBV7-3; CDR3 protein: CASSLRRAGDNEQFF; CDR3 DNA: TGTGCCAGCAGCTTAAGGCGGGCGGGTGACAATGAGCAGTTCTTC
J gene: TRBJ1-5; clone size: .; D gene: .; V gene: TRBV28; CDR3 protein: CAIKGQSNQPQHF; CDR3 DNA: TGTGCCATCAAAGGACAGAGCAATCAGCCCCAGCATTTT
J gene: TRBJ2-7; clone size: .; D gene: TRBD1; V gene: TRBV25-1; CDR3 protein: CASSDRTGYEQYF; CDR3 DNA: TGTGCCAGCAGTGACCGGACAGGATACGAGCAGTACTTC
J gene: TRBJ1-4; clone size: once; D gene: .; V gene: TRBV7-2; CDR3 protein: CASSSEGANEKLFF; CDR3 DNA: TGTGCCAGCAGCTCTGAGGGGGCTAATGAAAAACTGTTTTTT
J gene: TRBJ2-2; clone size: .; D gene: .; V gene: TRBV5-1; CDR3 protein: CASSFRRVDTGELFF; CDR3 DNA: TGCGCCAGCTCGTTCCGGAGGGTAGACACCGGGGAGCTGTTTTTT
J gene: TRBJ2-2; clone size: once; D gene: .; V gene: TRBV6-1; CDR3 protein: CASRGRVVDTGELFF; CDR3 DNA: TGTGCCAGCCGAGGCAGGGTGGTGGACACCGGGGAGCTGTTTTTT
J gene: TRBJ2-2; clone size: .; D gene: .; V gene: TRBV30; CDR3 protein: CAWSQTFGQLRTGELFF; CDR3 DNA: TGTGCCTGGAGTCAAACCTTCGGACAGCTACGCACCGGGGAGCTGTTTTTT
J gene: TRBJ1-1; clone size: .; D gene: TRBD1; V gene: TRBV7-2; CDR3 protein: CASSLARGVAFF; CDR3 DNA: TGTGCCAGCAGCTTAGCCAGGGGGGTAGCTTTCTTT
J gene: TRBJ1-1; clone size: .; D gene: TRBD1; V gene: TRBV5-1; CDR3 protein: CASGWTGNTEAFF; CDR3 DNA: TGCGCCAGCGGATGGACAGGGAACACTGAAGCTTTCTTT
J gene: TRBJ2-1; clone size: .; D gene: .; V gene: TRBV28; CDR3 protein: CASSLGQNYNEQFF; CDR3 DNA: TGTGCCAGCAGTTTAGGGCAGAATTACAATGAGCAGTTCTTC
J gene: TRBJ1-5; clone size: .; D gene: .; V gene: TRBV18; CDR3 protein: CASSPPSHSSNQPQHF; CDR3 DNA: TGTGCCAGCTCACCACCGTCTCACAGTAGCAATCAGCCCCAGCATTTT
J gene: TRBJ1-1; clone size: .; D gene: .; V gene: TRBV15; CDR3 protein: CATSREWNTEAFF; CDR3 DNA: TGTGCCACCAGCAGGGAGTGGAACACTGAAGCTTTCTTT
J gene: TRBJ1-4; clone size: .; D gene: TRBD1; V gene: TRBV2; CDR3 protein: CASSGQGTNEKLFF; CDR3 DNA: TGTGCCAGCAGCGGACAGGGAACTAATGAAAAACTGTTTTTT
J gene: TRBJ2-5; clone size: .; D gene: .; V gene: TRBV7-3; CDR3 protein: CASSSARGSAETQYF; CDR3 DNA: TGTGCCAGCAGCAGTGCTAGGGGGAGCGCCGAGACCCAGTACTTC
J gene: TRBJ1-2; clone size: .; D gene: .; V gene: TRBV28; CDR3 protein: CASSSSTVYGYTF; CDR3 DNA: TGTGCCAGCAGTTCCTCGACAGTTTATGGCTACACCTTC
J gene: TRBJ2-7; clone size: .; D gene: .; V gene: TRBV7-2; CDR3 protein: CASRRDLTYEQYF; CDR3 DNA: TGTGCCAGCAGACGGGACTTAACCTACGAGCAGTACTTC
J gene: TRBJ1-4; clone size: .; D gene: .; V gene: TRBV6-5; CDR3 protein: CASSYGQGKKLFF; CDR3 DNA: TGTGCCAGCAGTTACGGGCAGGGGAAAAAACTGTTTTTT
J gene: TRBJ2-1; clone size: .; D gene: .; V gene: TRBV5-8; CDR3 protein: CASSLDRVGNEQFF; CDR3 DNA: TGTGCCAGCAGCTTGGACAGGGTCGGCAATGAGCAGTTCTTC
J gene: TRBJ1-6; clone size: .; D gene: .; V gene: TRBV27; CDR3 protein: CASSLSGGAPNSPLHF; CDR3 DNA: TGTGCCAGCAGTTTATCGGGGGGGGCCCCTAATTCACCCCTCCACTTT
J gene: TRBJ2-7; clone size: .; D gene: .; V gene: TRBV28; CDR3 protein: CASSSLYTRRHPGEQYF; CDR3 DNA: TGTGCCAGCAGTTCGCTCTATACCCGCCGCCACCCAGGCGAGCAGTACTTC
J gene: TRBJ1-1; clone size: .; D gene: .; V gene: TRBV4-1; CDR3 protein: CASSQGSDLANTEAFF; CDR3 DNA: TGCGCCAGCAGCCAAGGTTCAGATCTGGCGAACACTGAAGCTTTCTTT
J gene: TRBJ2-7; clone size: .; D gene: .; V gene: TRBV11-3; CDR3 protein: CASSLEGGESYEQYF; CDR3 DNA: TGTGCCAGCAGCTTAGAGGGAGGCGAATCCTACGAGCAGTACTTC
J gene: TRBJ1-1; clone size: .; D gene: TRBD1; V gene: TRBV4-1; CDR3 protein: CASSQPIQGAGVNTEAFF; CDR3 DNA: TGCGCCAGCAGCCAACCTATACAGGGGGCGGGAGTGAACACTGAAGCTTTCTTT
J gene: TRBJ2-2; clone size: .; D gene: .; V gene: TRBV7-3; CDR3 protein: CASSEQGSGELFF; CDR3 DNA: TGTGCCAGCAGCGAACAGGGTTCCGGGGAGCTGTTTTTT
J gene: TRBJ2-5; clone size: once; D gene: .; V gene: TRBV29-1; CDR3 protein: CSVVQDTLGQTQYF; CDR3 DNA: TGCAGCGTTGTCCAGGACACTCTTGGGCAGACCCAGTACTTC
J gene: TRBJ2-1; clone size: .; D gene: .; V gene: TRBV9; CDR3 protein: CASSPRASESYNEQFF; CDR3 DNA: TGTGCCAGCAGCCCCCGCGCTAGCGAGTCCTACAATGAGCAGTTCTTC